The source of this T cell receptor beta chain is a study of breast tumors, draining lymph nodes, adjacent tissues. The lymph nodes were axillary draining lymph nodes from breast cancer patients. This clonotype was picked up a small number of times. The germline V gene encodes CDR1 MDHEN and CDR2 SYDVKM. There are 17 residues in the CDR3. Trimming took 3 bases from V and 7 from J; bases not matched to a gene: 14. TCRdb itself ran the multiplex PCR reads through MiXCR, one entry per CDR3 protein. The sample shows fewer than 150,000 distinct CDR3 sequences, approximately 22% of them seen only once. Specimen: axillary lymph node tissue. This TCR came from a female donor with breast cancer. Some clones in this sample may be carry-over from other donors' samples. The chain is built from TRBV28 and TRBJ2-1; 8 bases are a match to TRBD1. The CDR3 loop reads CASSFQAWQGAGNEQFF. For the CDR3, the DNA is TGTGCCAGCAGTTTTCAGGCATGGCAGGGGGCAGGGAATGAGCAGTTCTTC.